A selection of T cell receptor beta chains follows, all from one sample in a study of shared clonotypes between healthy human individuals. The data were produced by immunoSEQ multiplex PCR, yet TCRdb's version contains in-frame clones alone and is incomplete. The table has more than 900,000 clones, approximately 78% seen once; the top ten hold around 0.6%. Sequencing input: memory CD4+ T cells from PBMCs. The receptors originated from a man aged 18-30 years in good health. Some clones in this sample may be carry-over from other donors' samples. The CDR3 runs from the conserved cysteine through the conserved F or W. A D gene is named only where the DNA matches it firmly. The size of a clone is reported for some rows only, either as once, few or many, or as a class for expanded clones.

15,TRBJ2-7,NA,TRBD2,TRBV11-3,CASSFLAGGPYEQYF,TGTGCCAGCAGCTTTCTAGCGGGAGGGCCCTACGAGCAGTACTTC
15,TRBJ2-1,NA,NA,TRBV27,CASSPTHLASNEQFF,TGTGCCAGCAGTCCGACCCACTTAGCCTCCAATGAGCAGTTCTTC
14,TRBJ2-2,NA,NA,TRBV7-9,CASSLAKNTGELFF,TGTGCCAGCAGCTTAGCTAAGAACACCGGGGAGCTGTTTTTT
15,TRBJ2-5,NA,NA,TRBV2,CASSEMSDPGMSQYF,TGTGCCAGCAGTGAAATGAGCGATCCGGGTATGTCCCAGTACTTC
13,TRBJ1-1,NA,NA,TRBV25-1,CASSEYENTEAFF,TGTGCCAGCAGTGAATACGAGAACACTGAAGCTTTCTTT
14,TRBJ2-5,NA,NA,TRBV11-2,CASSLVLAYETQYF,TGTGCCAGCAGCTTAGTCCTAGCCTATGAGACCCAGTACTTC
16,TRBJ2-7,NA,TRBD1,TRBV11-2,CASSLDLWQGVSEQYF,TGTGCCAGCAGCTTAGATCTGTGGCAGGGGGTCAGCGAGCAGTACTTC
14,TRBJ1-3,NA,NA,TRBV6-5,CASSPLGTGNTIYF,TGTGCCAGCAGCCCTTTGGGAACTGGAAACACCATATATTTT
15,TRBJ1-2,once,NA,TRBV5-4,CASSVWIGGNYGYTF,TGTGCCAGCAGCGTTTGGATTGGGGGTAACTATGGCTACACCTTC
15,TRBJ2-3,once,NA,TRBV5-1,CASIQGMVSTDTQYF,TGCGCCAGCATACAGGGTATGGTTAGCACAGATACGCAGTATTTT
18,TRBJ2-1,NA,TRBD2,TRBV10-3,CATSGTSGPPSLYNEQFF,TGTGCCACGTCCGGGACTAGCGGGCCGCCCAGCCTTTACAATGAGCAGTTCTTC
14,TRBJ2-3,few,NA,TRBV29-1,CSVGGRTSTDTQYF,TGCAGCGTTGGGGGGCGGACTAGCACAGATACGCAGTATTTT
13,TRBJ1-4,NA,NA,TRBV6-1,CASSEVAEEKLFF,TGTGCCAGCAGTGAGGTGGCGGAGGAAAAACTGTTTTTT
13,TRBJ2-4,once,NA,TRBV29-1,CSVQGSAKNIQYF,TGCAGCGTACAGGGATCCGCAAAAAACATTCAGTACTTC
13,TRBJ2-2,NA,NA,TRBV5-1,CASSLTPPGELFF,TGCGCCAGCAGCTTGACCCCCCCCGGGGAGCTGTTTTTT
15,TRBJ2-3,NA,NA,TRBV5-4,CASSFEGTGRSTQYF,TGTGCCAGCAGCTTCGAGGGGACTGGGAGGAGTACGCAGTATTTT
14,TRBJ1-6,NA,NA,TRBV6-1,CASSDSYSVSPLHF,TGTGCCAGCAGTGACTCATATTCAGTTTCACCCCTCCACTTT
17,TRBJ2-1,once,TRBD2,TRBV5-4,CASSKQSGTRWVEEQFF,TGTGCCAGCAGTAAACAGTCCGGGACTAGATGGGTCGAAGAGCAGTTCTTC
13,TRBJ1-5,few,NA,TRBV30,CAWRRHSNQPQHF,TGTGCCTGGAGACGGCATAGCAATCAGCCCCAGCATTTT
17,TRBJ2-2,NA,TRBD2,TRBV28,CASSPRGRGRWTGELFF,TGTGCCAGCAGTCCACGCGGGAGGGGGCGATGGACCGGGGAGCTGTTTTTT
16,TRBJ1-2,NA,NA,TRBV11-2,CASSFRAGGPNYGYTF,TGTGCCAGCAGCTTCCGGGCCGGAGGACCTAACTATGGCTACACCTTC
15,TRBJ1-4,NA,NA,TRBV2,CASSGSRAGREKLFF,TGTGCCAGCAGTGGCTCGAGGGCAGGCCGTGAAAAACTGTTTTTT
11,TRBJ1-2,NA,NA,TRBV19,CASSDRQSYTF,TGTGCCAGTAGTGACCGACAGAGCTACACCTTC
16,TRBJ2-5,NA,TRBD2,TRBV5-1,CASSLGLAGNLETQYF,TGCGCCAGCAGCCTGGGGCTAGCGGGAAACCTGGAGACCCAGTACTTC
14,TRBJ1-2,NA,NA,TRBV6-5,CASSYRGENYGYTF,TGTGCCAGCAGTTACAGGGGTGAGAACTATGGCTACACCTTC
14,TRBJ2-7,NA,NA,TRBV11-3,CASSLGGGPYEQYF,TGTGCCAGCAGCTTAGGGGGTGGACCCTACGAGCAGTACTTC